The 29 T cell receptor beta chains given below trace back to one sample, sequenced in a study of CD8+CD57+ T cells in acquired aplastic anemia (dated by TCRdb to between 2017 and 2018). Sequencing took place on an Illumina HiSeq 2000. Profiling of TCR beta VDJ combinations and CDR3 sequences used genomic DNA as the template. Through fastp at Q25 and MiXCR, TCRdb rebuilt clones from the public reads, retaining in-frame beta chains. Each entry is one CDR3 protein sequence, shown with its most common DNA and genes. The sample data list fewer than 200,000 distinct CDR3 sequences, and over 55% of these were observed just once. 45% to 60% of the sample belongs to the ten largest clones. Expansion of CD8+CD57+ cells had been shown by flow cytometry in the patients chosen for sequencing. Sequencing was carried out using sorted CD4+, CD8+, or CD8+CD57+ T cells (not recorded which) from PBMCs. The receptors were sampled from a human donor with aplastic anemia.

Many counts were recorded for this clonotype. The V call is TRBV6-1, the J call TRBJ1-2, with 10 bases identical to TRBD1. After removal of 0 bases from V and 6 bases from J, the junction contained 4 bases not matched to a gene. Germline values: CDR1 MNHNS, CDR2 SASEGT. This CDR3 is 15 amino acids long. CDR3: CASSEADGTGDGYTF. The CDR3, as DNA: TGTGCCAGCAGTGAAGCGGACGGGACAGGGGATGGCTACACCTTC.

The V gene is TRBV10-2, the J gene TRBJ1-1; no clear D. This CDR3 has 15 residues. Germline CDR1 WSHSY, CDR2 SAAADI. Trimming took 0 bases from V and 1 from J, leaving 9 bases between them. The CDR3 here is CASSESGARNTEAFF. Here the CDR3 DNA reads TGCGCCAGCAGTGAGTCGGGCGCCCGGAACACTGAAGCTTTCTTT.

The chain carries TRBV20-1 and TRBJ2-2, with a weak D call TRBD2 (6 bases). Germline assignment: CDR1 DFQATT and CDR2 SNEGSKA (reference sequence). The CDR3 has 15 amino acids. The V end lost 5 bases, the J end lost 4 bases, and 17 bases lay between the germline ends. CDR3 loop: CSAPRIGGGTGELFF. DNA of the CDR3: TGCAGTGCTCCAAGGATCGGGGGAGGCACCGGGGAGCTGTTTTTT.

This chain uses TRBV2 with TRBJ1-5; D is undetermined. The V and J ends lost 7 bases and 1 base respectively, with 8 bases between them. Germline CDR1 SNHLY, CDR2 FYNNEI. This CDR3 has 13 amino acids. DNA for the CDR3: TGTGCCAGCACGCAGGAGAGCAATCAGCCCCAGCATTTT. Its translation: CASTQESNQPQHF.

The CDR3 protein is CASTLSGAVQETQYF. In nucleotides, the CDR3 is TGTGCCAGCACCCTCTCGGGAGCGGTCCAAGAGACCCAGTACTTC. V gene TRBV7-8 combines with J gene TRBJ2-5; D may be TRBD2 (6 bases). The CDR3 has 15 residues. Trimming stripped 7 bases from V and 1 base from J, with 16 bases between. Per germline, CDR1 SGHVS and CDR2 FQNEAQ.

The CDR3 protein is CASRGGTGNQPQHF. CDR3 coding DNA: TGTGCCAGCAGGGGAGGGACGGGCAATCAGCCCCAGCATTTT. This chain links TRBV7-3 with TRBJ1-5; tentative D call: TRBD1 (5 bases). CDR1 and CDR2 (germline): SGHTA, FQGTGA. Trimming removed 6 bases from V and 2 bases from J, with 11 bases in between. The CDR3 length is 14 residues.

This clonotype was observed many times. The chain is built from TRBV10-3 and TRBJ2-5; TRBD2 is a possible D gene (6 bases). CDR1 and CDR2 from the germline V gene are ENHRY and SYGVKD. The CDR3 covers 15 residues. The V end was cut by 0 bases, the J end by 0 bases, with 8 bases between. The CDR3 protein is CAISESEGYQETQYF. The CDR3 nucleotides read TGTGCCATCAGTGAGTCGGAGGGATACCAAGAGACCCAGTACTTC.

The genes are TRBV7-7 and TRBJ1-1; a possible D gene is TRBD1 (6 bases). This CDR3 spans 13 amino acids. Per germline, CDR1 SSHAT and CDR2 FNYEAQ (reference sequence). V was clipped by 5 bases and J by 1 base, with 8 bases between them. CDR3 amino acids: CASSKDRNTEAFF. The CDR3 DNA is TGTGCCAGCAGCAAGGACAGGAACACTGAAGCTTTCTTT.

The CDR3 sequence: CASSEGSGEQFF. The CDR3 DNA follows: TGTGCCAGCAGCGAGGGGAGCGGAGAGCAGTTCTTC. The V call is TRBV6-4, the J call TRBJ2-1, with D perhaps TRBD1 or TRBD2 (5 bases each). Germline V CDR1 and CDR2: MRHNA, SNTAGT. The CDR3 has 12 amino acids. V lost 6 bases and J lost 10, with 13 bases in between.

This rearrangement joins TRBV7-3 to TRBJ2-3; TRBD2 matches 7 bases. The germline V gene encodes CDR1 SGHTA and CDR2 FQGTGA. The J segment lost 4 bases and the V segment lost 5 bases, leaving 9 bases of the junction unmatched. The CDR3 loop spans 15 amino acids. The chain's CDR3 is CASSTTSSRADTQYF. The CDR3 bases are TGTGCCAGCAGCACGACTAGCAGCCGGGCAGATACGCAGTATTTT.

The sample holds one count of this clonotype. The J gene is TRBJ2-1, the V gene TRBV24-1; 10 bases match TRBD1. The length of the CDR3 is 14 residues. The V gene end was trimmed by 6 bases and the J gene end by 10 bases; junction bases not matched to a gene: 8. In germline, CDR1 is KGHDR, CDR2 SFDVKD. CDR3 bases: TGTGCCACCAGTCCAGGACAGGGGGAAACAGAGCAGTTCTTC. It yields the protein CATSPGQGETEQFF.

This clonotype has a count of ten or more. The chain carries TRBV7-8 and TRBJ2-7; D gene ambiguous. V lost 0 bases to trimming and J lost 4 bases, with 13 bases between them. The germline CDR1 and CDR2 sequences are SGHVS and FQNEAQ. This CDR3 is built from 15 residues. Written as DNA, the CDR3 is TGTGCCAGCAGCTTAGCGAGTTCCAGCGTATACGAGCAGTACTTC. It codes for CASSLASSSVYEQYF.

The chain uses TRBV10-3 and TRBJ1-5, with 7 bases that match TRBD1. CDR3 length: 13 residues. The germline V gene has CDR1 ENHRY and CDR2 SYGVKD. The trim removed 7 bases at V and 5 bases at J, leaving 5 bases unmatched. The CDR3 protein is CAITGTVDQPQHF. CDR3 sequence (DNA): TGTGCCATCACCGGGACAGTAGATCAGCCCCAGCATTTT.

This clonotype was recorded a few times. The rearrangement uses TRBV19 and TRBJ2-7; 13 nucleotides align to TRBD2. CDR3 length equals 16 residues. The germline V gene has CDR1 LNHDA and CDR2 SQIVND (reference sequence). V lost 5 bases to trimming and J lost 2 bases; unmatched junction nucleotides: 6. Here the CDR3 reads CASSSRTSGRAYEQYF. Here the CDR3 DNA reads TGTGCCAGTAGTTCCCGGACTAGCGGGAGAGCCTACGAGCAGTACTTC.

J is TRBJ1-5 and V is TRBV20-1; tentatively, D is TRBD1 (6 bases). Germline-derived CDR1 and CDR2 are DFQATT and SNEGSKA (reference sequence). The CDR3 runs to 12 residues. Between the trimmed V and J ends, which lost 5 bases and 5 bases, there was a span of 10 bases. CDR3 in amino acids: CSARRQDQPQHF. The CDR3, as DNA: TGCAGTGCTCGCCGACAGGATCAGCCCCAGCATTTT.

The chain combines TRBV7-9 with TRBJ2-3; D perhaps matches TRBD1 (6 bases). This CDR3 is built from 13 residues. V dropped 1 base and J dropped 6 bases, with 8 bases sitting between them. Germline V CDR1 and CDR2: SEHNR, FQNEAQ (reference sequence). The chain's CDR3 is CASSLVGADTQYF. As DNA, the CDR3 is TGTGCCAGCAGCTTAGTGGGGGCGGATACGCAGTATTTT. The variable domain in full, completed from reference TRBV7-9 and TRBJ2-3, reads DTGVSQNPRHKITKRGQNVTFRCDPISEHNRLYWYRQTLGQGPEFLTYFQNEAQLEKSRLLSDRFSAERPKGSFSTLEIQRTEQGDSAMYLCASSLVGADTQYFGPGTRLTVL.

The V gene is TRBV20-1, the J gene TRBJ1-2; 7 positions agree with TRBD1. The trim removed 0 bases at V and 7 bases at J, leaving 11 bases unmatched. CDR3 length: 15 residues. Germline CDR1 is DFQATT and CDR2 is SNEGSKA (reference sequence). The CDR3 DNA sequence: TGCAGTGCTAGAGATCAGCCGGGACAGTCAACTGGCTACACCTTC. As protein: CSARDQPGQSTGYTF.

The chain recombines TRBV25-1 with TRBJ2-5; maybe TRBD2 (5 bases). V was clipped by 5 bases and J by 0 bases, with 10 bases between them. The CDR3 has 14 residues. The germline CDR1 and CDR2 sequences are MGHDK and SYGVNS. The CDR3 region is CASSSRDYQETQYF. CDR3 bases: TGTGCCAGCAGTAGCCGGGATTACCAAGAGACCCAGTACTTC. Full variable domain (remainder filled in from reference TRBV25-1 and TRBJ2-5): EADIYQTPRYLVIGTGKKITLECSQTMGHDKMYWYQQDPGMELHLIHYSYGVNSTEKGDLSSESTVSRIRTEHFPLTLESARPSHTSQYLCASSSRDYQETQYFGPGTRLLVL.

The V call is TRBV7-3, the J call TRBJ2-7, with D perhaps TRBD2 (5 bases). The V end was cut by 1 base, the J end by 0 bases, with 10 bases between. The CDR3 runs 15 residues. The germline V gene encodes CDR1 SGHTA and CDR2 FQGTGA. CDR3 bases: TGTGCCAGCAGCTTAATCAGCGGAGGCTCCTACGAGCAGTACTTC. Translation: CASSLISGGSYEQYF. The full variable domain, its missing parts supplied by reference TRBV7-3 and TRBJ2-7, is GAGVSQTPSNKVTEKGKYVELRCDPISGHTALYWYRQSLGQGPEFLIYFQGTGAADDSGLPNDRFFAVRPEGSVSTLKIQRTERGDSAVYLCASSLISGGSYEQYFGPGTRLTVT.

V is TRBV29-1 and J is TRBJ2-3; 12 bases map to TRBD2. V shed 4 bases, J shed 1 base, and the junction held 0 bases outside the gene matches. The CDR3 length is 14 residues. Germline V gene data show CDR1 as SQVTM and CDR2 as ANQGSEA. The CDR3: CSVGLAGGTDTQYF. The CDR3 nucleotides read TGCAGCGTTGGACTAGCGGGAGGCACAGATACGCAGTATTTT.

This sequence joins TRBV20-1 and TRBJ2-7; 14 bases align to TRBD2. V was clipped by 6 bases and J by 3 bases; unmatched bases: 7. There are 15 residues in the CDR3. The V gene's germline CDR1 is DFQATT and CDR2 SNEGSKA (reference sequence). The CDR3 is CSANPGTSGSYEQYF. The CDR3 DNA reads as TGCAGTGCCAACCCCGGGACTAGCGGGAGCTACGAGCAGTACTTC.

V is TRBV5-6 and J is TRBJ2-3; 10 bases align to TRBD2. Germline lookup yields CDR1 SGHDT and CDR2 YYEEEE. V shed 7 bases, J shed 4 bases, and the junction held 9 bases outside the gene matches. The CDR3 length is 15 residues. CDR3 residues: CASFERGGLADTQYF. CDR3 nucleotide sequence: TGTGCCAGCTTCGAGCGGGGGGGCCTTGCAGATACGCAGTATTTT. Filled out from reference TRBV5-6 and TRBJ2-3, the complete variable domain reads DAGVTQSPTHLIKTRGQQVTLRCSPKSGHDTVSWYQQALGQGPQFIFQYYEEEERQRGNFPDRFSGHQFPNYSSELNVNALLLGDSALYLCASFERGGLADTQYFGPGTRLTVL.

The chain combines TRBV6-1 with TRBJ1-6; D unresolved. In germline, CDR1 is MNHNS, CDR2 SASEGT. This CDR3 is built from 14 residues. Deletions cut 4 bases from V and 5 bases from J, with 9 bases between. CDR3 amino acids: CASSVDPDNSPLHF. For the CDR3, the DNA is TGTGCCAGCAGTGTGGACCCTGATAATTCACCCCTCCACTTT.

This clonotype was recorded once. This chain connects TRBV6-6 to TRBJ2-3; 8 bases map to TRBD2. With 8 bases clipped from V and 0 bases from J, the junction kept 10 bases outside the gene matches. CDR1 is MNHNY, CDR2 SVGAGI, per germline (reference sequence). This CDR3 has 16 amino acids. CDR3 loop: CASALLTGGSTDTQYF. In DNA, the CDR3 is TGTGCCAGCGCCCTCCTAACGGGAGGGAGCACAGATACGCAGTATTTT.

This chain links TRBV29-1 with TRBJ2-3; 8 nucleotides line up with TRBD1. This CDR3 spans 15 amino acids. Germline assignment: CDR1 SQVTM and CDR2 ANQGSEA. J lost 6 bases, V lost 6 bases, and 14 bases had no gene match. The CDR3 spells CSVNHPDREADTQYF. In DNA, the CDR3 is TGCAGCGTCAACCACCCGGACAGGGAAGCCGATACGCAGTATTTT.

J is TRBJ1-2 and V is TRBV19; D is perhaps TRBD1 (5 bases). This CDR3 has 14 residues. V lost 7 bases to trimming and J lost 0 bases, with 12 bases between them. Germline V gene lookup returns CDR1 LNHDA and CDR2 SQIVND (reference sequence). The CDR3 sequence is CASNPGTANYGYTF. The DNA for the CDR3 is TGTGCCAGTAACCCCGGGACCGCTAACTATGGCTACACCTTC.

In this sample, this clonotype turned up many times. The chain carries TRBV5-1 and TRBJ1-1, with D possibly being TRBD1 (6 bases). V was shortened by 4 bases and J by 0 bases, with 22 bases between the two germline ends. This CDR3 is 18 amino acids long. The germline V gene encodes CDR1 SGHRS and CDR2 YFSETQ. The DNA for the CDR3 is TGCGCCAGCAGCCCTCAAGTCGACAGGTCCTATATGAACACTGAAGCTTTCTTT. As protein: CASSPQVDRSYMNTEAFF.

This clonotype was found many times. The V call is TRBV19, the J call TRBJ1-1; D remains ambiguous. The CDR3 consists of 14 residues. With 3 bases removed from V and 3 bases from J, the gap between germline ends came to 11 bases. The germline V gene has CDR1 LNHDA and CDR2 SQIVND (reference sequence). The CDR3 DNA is TGTGCCAGTAGTATTTCGGGTTCTGACACTGAAGCTTTCTTT. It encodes CASSISGSDTEAFF.

This CDR3 is CASSSDPRGGELFF. The CDR3 DNA sequence: TGTGCCAGCAGTTCGGATCCCCGAGGCGGGGAGCTGTTTTTT. J is TRBJ2-2 and V is TRBV6-1; D is unresolved. Germline lookup yields CDR1 MNHNS and CDR2 SASEGT. V was clipped by 5 bases and J by 7 bases, with 14 bases between them. CDR3 length equals 14 residues.